Presented here are 19 T cell receptor beta chains from one specimen sequenced in a study of Ad26.COV2.S vaccination and SARS-CoV-2 variants (dated by TCRdb to about 2021). This specimen's treatment or condition label, interpreted: around 19 received Ad26.COV2.S at low or high dose, single or two shots; several received placebo; per-sample allocation not given. Repertoires of vaccine and placebo recipients were sequenced from samples collected on day 63 after the first injection. The method was the immunoSEQ multiplex PCR assay. TCRdb took this table from immuneACCESS and kept in-frame rearrangements with V and J called. Such tables lack part of the clones; where checked against another copy, unresolved V genes explain under half of the gap, and the rest is unexplained. In all, the sample holds roughly 500,000 clones, and nearly 90% of those were seen once. About 2.5% of the sample is taken by the ten largest.

Sequences were derived from peripheral blood, sampled in a trial of Ad26.COV2.S vaccine versus placebo. The receptors originated from a person aged 18-60 years who received the Ad26.COV2.S COVID-19 vaccine or a placebo.

CDR3 residues: CASSSPWDRLANNEQFF. The CDR3 DNA is TGTGCCAGCAGCTCCCCTTGGGACAGACTTGCCAACAATGAGCAGTTCTTC. V is TRBV7-6 and J is TRBJ2-1; 7 nucleotides line up with TRBD1. The V gene's germline CDR1 is SGHVS and CDR2 FNYEAQ. CDR3 length equals 17 residues. V dropped 4 bases and J dropped 5; count of bases not matched to a gene: 14.

V is TRBV12-5 and J is TRBJ1-5; D uncertain. The V end was cut by 3 bases, the J end by 3 bases, with 6 bases between. This CDR3 comprises 13 residues. Germline CDR1 LGHNT, CDR2 FRNRAP. Written as DNA, the CDR3 is TGTGCTAGTGGTTTATCCAACAATCAGCCCCAGCATTTT. It translates to CASGLSNNQPQHF.

V is TRBV18 and J is TRBJ1-1, with 10 bases aligning to TRBD1. The CDR3 sequence is 16 residues long. Looked up from germline, CDR1 is KGHSH and CDR2 is LQKENI. Trimming took 3 bases from V and 6 from J; bases not matched to a gene: 10. CDR3 DNA: TGTGCCAGCTCACCCTTGAGCCGGACAGGGGGGCCTGAAGCTTTCTTT. It encodes CASSPLSRTGGPEAFF.

J is TRBJ1-1 and V is TRBV19; TRBD1 matches at 10 bases. Germline V gene lookup returns CDR1 LNHDA and CDR2 SQIVND (reference sequence). The length of the CDR3 is 17 residues. V dropped 7 bases and J dropped 1; count of bases not matched to a gene: 12. This CDR3 is CASTSGTGVWTNTEAFF. For the CDR3, the DNA is TGTGCCAGTACATCCGGGACAGGGGTCTGGACGAACACTGAAGCTTTCTTT.

This chain links TRBV19 with TRBJ2-1, with D perhaps being TRBD1 or TRBD2 (5 bases each). The V and J ends lost 5 bases and 8 bases respectively, with 16 bases between them. The germline gives CDR1 LNHDA, CDR2 SQIVND (reference sequence). CDR3 length equals 14 residues. CDR3 loop: CASSVGPMLDEQFF. Written as DNA, the CDR3 is TGTGCCAGTAGTGTGGGACCCATGTTGGATGAGCAGTTCTTC.

This chain uses TRBV7-9 with TRBJ1-2; no definite D call. Germline V gene data show CDR1 as SEHNR and CDR2 as FQNEAQ (reference sequence). Between the trimmed V and J ends, which lost 3 bases and 7 bases, there was a span of 12 bases. This CDR3 is 13 amino acids long. The CDR3 DNA reads TGTGCCAGCAGCTTCGCGCAGCAGTCTGGCTACACCTTC. Protein: CASSFAQQSGYTF.

The rearrangement joins TRBV5-1 to TRBJ2-5; no reliable D call. The V end lost 0 bases, the J end lost 5 bases, and 5 bases lay between the germline ends. The CDR3 has 12 residues. The germline CDR1 and CDR2 sequences are SGHRS and YFSETQ. The CDR3 here is CASSLVRETQYF. In nucleotides, the CDR3 is TGCGCCAGCAGCTTGGTTCGCGAGACCCAGTACTTC.

The V gene is TRBV7-3, the J gene TRBJ2-1; TRBD2 agrees at 12 bases. Germline loops: CDR1 SGHTA, CDR2 FQGTGA. Losses at the gene ends were 6 bases for V and 9 bases for J; bases not matched to a gene: 6. The CDR3 has 14 residues. The CDR3, as DNA: TGTGCCAGCAGAAGGACTAGCGGGGCGGGTGAGCAGTTCTTC. Translating gives CASRRTSGAGEQFF.

The CDR3 region has the DNA TGTGCCAGCAGTCCGCACAGGGGAGGTTCACCCCTCCACTTT. As protein: CASSPHRGGSPLHF. The chain uses TRBV28 and TRBJ1-6, with TRBD1 matching over 7 bases. CDR1 is MDHEN, CDR2 SYDVKM, per germline. V dropped 5 bases and J dropped 9; count of bases not matched to a gene: 7. The CDR3 extends over 14 amino acids.

The chain uses TRBV12-3 or TRBV12-4 and TRBJ2-3; a weak D match, TRBD1 (5 bases). The CDR3 covers 13 residues. Trimming left V 7 bases short and J 8 bases short, with 16 bases between. The CDR3: CASTPTVPFTQYF. For the CDR3, the DNA is TGTGCCAGCACCCCGACAGTTCCGTTTACGCAGTATTTT.

V and J are TRBV28 and TRBJ2-2; D gene uncertain. This CDR3 contains 11 residues. Germline-derived CDR1 and CDR2 are MDHEN and SYDVKM. Deletions cut 2 bases from V and 5 bases from J, with 0 bases between. CDR3 sequence reads: CASSLTGELFF. The CDR3 coding sequence is TGTGCCAGCAGTTTAACCGGGGAGCTGTTTTTT.

Here the CDR3 reads CSAANTDTQYF. In DNA form, the CDR3 reads TGCAGTGCTGCGAACACAGATACGCAGTATTTT. This rearrangement joins TRBV20-1 to TRBJ2-3; D is unresolved. Trimming left V 5 bases short and J 2 bases short, with 5 bases between. The CDR3 is 11 residues long. Germline CDR1 is DFQATT and CDR2 is SNEGSKA (reference sequence).

This chain joins TRBV6-1 and TRBJ1-6; D remains unclear. The CDR3 is 14 residues long. V lost 2 bases and J 7 bases, leaving 9 bases between the germline ends. Germline-derived CDR1 and CDR2 are MNHNS and SASEGT. The CDR3 spells CASSEIGGNSPLHF. CDR3 coding DNA: TGTGCCAGCAGTGAAATTGGAGGGAATTCACCCCTCCACTTT.

The gene calls are TRBV6-6 and TRBJ2-1, with D maybe TRBD2 (5 bases). Germline CDR1 and CDR2: MNHNY and SVGAGI (reference sequence). The CDR3 length is 16 residues. V lost 0 bases to trimming and J lost 4 bases, with 13 bases between them. The CDR3: CASSYSSAGGYNEQFF. CDR3 nucleotides: TGTGCCAGCAGTTACTCGTCCGCTGGAGGTTACAATGAGCAGTTCTTC.

The rearrangement links TRBV18 to TRBJ2-2, with unresolved D. Per germline, CDR1 KGHSH and CDR2 LQKENI. CDR3 length: 13 amino acids. Trimming shortened V by 4 bases and J by 2 bases, and 5 bases separated the two germline ends. The CDR3 DNA reads as TGTGCCAGCTCACTCATTAACACCGGGGAGCTGTTTTTT. Its translation is CASSLINTGELFF.

The chain uses TRBV6-6 and TRBJ2-7; no reliable D call. CDR1 and CDR2 (germline): MNHNY, SVGAGI (reference sequence). Trimming stripped 4 bases from V and 5 bases from J, with 12 bases between. The length of the CDR3 is 13 residues. The CDR3 DNA reads TGTGCCAGCAGTTCGGACCAGTACCACGAGCAGTACGTC. Its protein product is CASSSDQYHEQYV.

The rearrangement uses TRBV11-2 and TRBJ2-7; possibly TRBD1 for D (6 bases). Germline V lookup: CDR1 SGHAT, CDR2 FQNNGV. The CDR3 is 14 residues long. Trimming removed 5 bases from V and 2 bases from J, with 13 bases in between. The CDR3 DNA is TGTGCCAGCAGCCCGCAGGGGTCTACCTACGAGCAGTACTTC. It codes for CASSPQGSTYEQYF.

J is TRBJ1-3 and V is TRBV10-3; D is perhaps TRBD1 (5 bases). The CDR3 loop spans 15 amino acids. The germline V and J ends were trimmed by 4 bases and 2 bases, with 12 bases remaining between them. CDR1 ENHRY and CDR2 SYGVKD come from the germline V gene. The CDR3 DNA is TGTGCCATCAGTGGAAAACAGGACCCTGGAAACACCATATATTTT. Protein: CAISGKQDPGNTIYF.

The chain uses TRBV27 and TRBJ2-7; 8 nucleotides line up with TRBD2. The CDR3 is 13 residues long. The junction had 7 bases not matched to a gene; V was cut back by 6 bases and J by 6 bases. Germline V gene sequence: CDR1 MNHEY, CDR2 SMNVEV (reference sequence). The CDR3, as DNA: TGTGCCAGCAGAAGCGGGGGCGAGTCCGAGCAGTACGTC. Amino acids: CASRSGGESEQYV.